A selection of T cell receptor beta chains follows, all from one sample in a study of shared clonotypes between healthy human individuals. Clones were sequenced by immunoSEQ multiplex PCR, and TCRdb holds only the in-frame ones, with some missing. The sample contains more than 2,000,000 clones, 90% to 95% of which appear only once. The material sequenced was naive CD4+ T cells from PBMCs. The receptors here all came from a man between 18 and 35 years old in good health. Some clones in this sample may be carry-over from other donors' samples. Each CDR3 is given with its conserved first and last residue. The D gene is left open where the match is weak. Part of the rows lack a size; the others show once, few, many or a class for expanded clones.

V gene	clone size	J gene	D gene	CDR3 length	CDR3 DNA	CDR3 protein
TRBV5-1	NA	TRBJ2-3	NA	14	TGCGCCAGCAGCCCAGACAGACACACAGATACGCAGTATTTT	CASSPDRHTDTQYF
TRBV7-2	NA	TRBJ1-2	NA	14	TGTGCCAGCAGCCCTACCCGGGACCCCTCTCCCTACACCTTC	CASSPTRDPSPYTF
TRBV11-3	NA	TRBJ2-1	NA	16	TGTGCCAGCAGCTTAGGAAATTTGGGGGGCTCCAATGAGCAGTTCTTC	CASSLGNLGGSNEQFF
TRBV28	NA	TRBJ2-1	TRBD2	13	TGTGCCAGCGTTAGCGGGAGTATCCATGAGCAGTTCTTC	CASVSGSIHEQFF
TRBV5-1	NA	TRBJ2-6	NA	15	TGCGCCAGCAGCCCCGGGACATCGGAGGCCAACGTCCTGACTTTC	CASSPGTSEANVLTF
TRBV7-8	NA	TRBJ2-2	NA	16	TGTGCCAGCAGCTATATAGACGGAGCGAACACCGGGGAGCTGTTTTTT	CASSYIDGANTGELFF
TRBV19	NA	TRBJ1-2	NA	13	TGTGCCAGTAGTACCGACGGTTCCTATGGCTACACCTTC	CASSTDGSYGYTF
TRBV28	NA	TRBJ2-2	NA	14	TGTGCCAGCAGTCCCCCGCGGCCCACCGGGGAGCTGTTTTTT	CASSPPRPTGELFF
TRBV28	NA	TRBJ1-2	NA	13	TGTGCCAGCAGTCCTGGGACCGGTGGTGGCTACACCTTC	CASSPGTGGGYTF
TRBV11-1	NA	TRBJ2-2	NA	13	TGTGCCAGCAGCTTTATTAACACCGGGGAGCTGTTTTTT	CASSFINTGELFF
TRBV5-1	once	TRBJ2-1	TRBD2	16	TGCGCCAGCAGCTTGGCCGCGGGGGAGGCCTACAATGAGCAGTTCTTC	CASSLAAGEAYNEQFF
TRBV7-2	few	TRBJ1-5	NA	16	TGTGCCAGCAGCTTAGTGGGTCCCCGGGTTGATCAGCCCCAGCATTTT	CASSLVGPRVDQPQHF
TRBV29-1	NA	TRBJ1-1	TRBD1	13	TGCAGCGTCGACAGGGCGATACAGCTTGAAGCTTTCTTT	CSVDRAIQLEAFF
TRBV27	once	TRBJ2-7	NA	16	TGTGCCAGCAGTTTATCCTTCGGCAGGGGAGTATACGAGCAGTACTTC	CASSLSFGRGVYEQYF
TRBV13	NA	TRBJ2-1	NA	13	TGTGCCAGCAGCTTGAGGCGATACAATGAGCAGTTCTTC	CASSLRRYNEQFF
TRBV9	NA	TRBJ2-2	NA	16	TGTGCCAGCAGCGTAGGTGGGACCCCTTTGACCGGGGAGCTGTTTTTT	CASSVGGTPLTGELFF
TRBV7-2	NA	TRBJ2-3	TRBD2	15	TGTGCCAGCAGCTTAGTGGCTAGCGGGACAGATACGCAGTATTTT	CASSLVASGTDTQYF
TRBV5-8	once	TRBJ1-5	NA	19	TGTGCCAGCAGCTTGTTTTTGGACAGAGGGAGGTATAGCAATCAGCCCCAGCATTTT	CASSLFLDRGRYSNQPQHF
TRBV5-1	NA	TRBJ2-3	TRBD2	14	TGCGCCAGCAGCACTAGCGGGAGTGGGGATACGCAGTATTTT	CASSTSGSGDTQYF
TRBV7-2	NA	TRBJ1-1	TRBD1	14	TGTGCCAGCAGCATGGACAGGGCTGGCACTGAAGCTTTCTTT	CASSMDRAGTEAFF
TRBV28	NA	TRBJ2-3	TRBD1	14	TGTGCCAGCAGTAGATCCGGGACAGGGCATACGCAGTATTTT	CASSRSGTGHTQYF
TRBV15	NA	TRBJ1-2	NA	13	TGTGCCACCAGCAGAGAGGGGAACCGTGGCTACACCTTC	CATSREGNRGYTF
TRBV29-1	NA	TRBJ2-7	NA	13	TGCAGCGTTGACGGCGGTACGGGCTACGAGCAGTACTTC	CSVDGGTGYEQYF
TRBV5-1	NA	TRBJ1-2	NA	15	TGCGCCAGCAGCCCCATGTGGGACGGCAACTATGGCTACACCTTC	CASSPMWDGNYGYTF
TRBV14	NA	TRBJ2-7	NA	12	TGTGCCAGCAGCCAAGGGAGGGCAGGGGCCTACTTC	CASSQGRAGAYF
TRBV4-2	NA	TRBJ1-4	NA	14	TGTGCCAGCAGCCCGGGACAAGGGAATGAAAAACTGTTTTTT	CASSPGQGNEKLFF
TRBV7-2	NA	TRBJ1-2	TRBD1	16	TGTGCCAGCAGCTTAGGGGGGACAGAATATAACTATGGCTACACCTTC	CASSLGGTEYNYGYTF
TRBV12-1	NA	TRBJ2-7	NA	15	TGTGCCAGCAGCTTCCCGGGGGCGCTAACCTACGAGCAGTACTTC	CASSFPGALTYEQYF
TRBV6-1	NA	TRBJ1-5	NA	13	TGTGCCAGCAGGGGGGAAGGCGGAGGGGCCCAGCATTTT	CASRGEGGGAQHF
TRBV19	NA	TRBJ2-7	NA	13	TGTGCCAGTAGTATAGGGTGGGGCTACGAGCAGTACTTC	CASSIGWGYEQYF
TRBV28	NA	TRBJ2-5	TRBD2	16	TGTGCCAGCAGTACAAGCGGGAGGGCGGCTTTAGAGACCCAGTACTTC	CASSTSGRAALETQYF
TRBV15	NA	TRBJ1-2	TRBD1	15	TGTGCCACCAGCAGACTCAGACAGGGTATCTATGGCTACACCTTC	CATSRLRQGIYGYTF
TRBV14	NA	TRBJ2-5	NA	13	TGTGCCAGCAGCCTCGTTGCGGCGGAGACCCAGTACTTC	CASSLVAAETQYF
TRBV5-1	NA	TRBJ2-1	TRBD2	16	TGCGCCAGCAGCTTGGTTAGCGCGGGAGTGGGCTATGAGCAGTTCTTC	CASSLVSAGVGYEQFF
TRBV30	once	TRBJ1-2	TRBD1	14	TGTGCCTGGAGTGTACCAGGGGGGGCAGGTGGCTACACCTTC	CAWSVPGGAGGYTF
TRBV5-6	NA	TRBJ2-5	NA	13	TGTGCCAGCAGCGTGCAGGGGGGCGAGACCCAGTACTTC	CASSVQGGETQYF
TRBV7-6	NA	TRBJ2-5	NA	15	TGTGCCAGCAGCTTAGTCGCAGGGCCCCAAGAGACCCAGTACTTC	CASSLVAGPQETQYF
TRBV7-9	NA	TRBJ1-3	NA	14	TGTGCCAGCAGCTCGTCGACCGGGAGGGACACCATATATTTT	CASSSSTGRDTIYF
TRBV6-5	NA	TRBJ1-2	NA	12	TGTGCCAGCAGTGGCCGGCCGGGGGGCTACACCTTC	CASSGRPGGYTF
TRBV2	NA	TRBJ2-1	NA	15	TGTGCCAGCAGGGGCGGCGGTCGCTCCTACAATGAGCAGTTCTTC	CASRGGGRSYNEQFF
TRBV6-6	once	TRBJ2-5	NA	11	TGTGCCAGCAGCCGAACGGGGACCCAGTACTTC	CASSRTGTQYF
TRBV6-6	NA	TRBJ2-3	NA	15	TGTGCCAGCAGTTATTATGGGGGGACCACAGATACGCAGTATTTT	CASSYYGGTTDTQYF
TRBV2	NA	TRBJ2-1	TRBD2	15	TGTGCCAGCAGCGGCATAGCGGGAGGGCGGAATGAGCAGTTCTTC	CASSGIAGGRNEQFF
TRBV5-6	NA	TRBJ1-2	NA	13	TGTGCCAGCAGCTTTCGTCAGGACAGTAGCTACACCTTC	CASSFRQDSSYTF
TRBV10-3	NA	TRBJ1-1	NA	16	TGTGCCATCAGTGAGTCCCTTATTGGGGGAAAGACTGAAGCTTTCTTT	CAISESLIGGKTEAFF